The 2 T cell receptor beta chains below all came from one sample that was sequenced in a study of cytomegalovirus exposure and HLA in healthy donors. PCR employed 60 Vbeta and 13 Jbeta primers. Produced via immunoSEQ multiplex PCR; TCRdb's table is partial and in-frame only. The sample consists of about 200,000 clones, 80% of them appearing once. Sequenced sample: PBMCs. These receptors originate from a woman in her thirties or forties in good health and CMV-seronegative.

The DNA for the CDR3 is TGTGCCAGCAGCCCCGACGGAGGGAATGGCTACACCTTC. The encoded protein is CASSPDGGNGYTF. The chain joins TRBV7-3 to TRBJ1-2; D remains unclear. Germline V lookup: CDR1 SGHTA, CDR2 FQGTGA. V shed 5 bases and J shed 6 bases, with 13 bases lying between them. The CDR3 runs 13 residues.

This clone was detected a few times. This CDR3 is also generated by other DNA sequences in the sample. The chain combines TRBV28 with TRBJ2-2, with D perhaps matching TRBD2 (6 bases). Germline values: CDR1 MDHEN, CDR2 SYDVKM. This CDR3 region has 14 residues. V was cut by 8 bases and J by 4 bases, with 14 bases left in between. The CDR3 DNA follows: TGTGCCAGCCGATCGGGGGACTTCACCGGGGAGCTGTTTTTT. It yields the protein CASRSGDFTGELFF.